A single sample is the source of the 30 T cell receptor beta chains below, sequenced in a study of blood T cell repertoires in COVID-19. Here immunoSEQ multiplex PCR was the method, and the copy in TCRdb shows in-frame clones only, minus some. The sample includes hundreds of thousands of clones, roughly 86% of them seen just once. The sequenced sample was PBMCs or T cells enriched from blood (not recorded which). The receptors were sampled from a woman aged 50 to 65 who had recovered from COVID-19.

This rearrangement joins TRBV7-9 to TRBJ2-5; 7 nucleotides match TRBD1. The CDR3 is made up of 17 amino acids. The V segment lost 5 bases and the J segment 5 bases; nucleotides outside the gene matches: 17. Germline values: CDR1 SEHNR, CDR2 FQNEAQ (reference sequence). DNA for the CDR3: TGTGCCAGCAGCCAGGGTGGTGGCAGGGGGTACTGGGAGACCCAGTACTTC. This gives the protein CASSQGGGRGYWETQYF.

This CDR3 is CASSRQGGGDTQYF. The CDR3 DNA sequence: TGTGCCAGCAGTCGACAGGGTGGGGGAGATACGCAGTATTTT. V gene TRBV7-2 combines with J gene TRBJ2-3, with TRBD1 matching over 7 bases. With V trimmed by 6 bases and J by 5 bases, 8 bases remained unmatched. The germline gives CDR1 SGHTA, CDR2 FQGNSA. The CDR3 extends over 14 amino acids. Using reference TRBV7-2 and TRBJ2-3 for the parts outside the CDR3, the full variable domain is GAGVSQSPSNKVTEKGKDVELRCDPISGHTALYWYRQSLGQGLEFLIYFQGNSAPDKSGLPSDRFSAERTGGSVSTLTIQRTQQEDSAVYLCASSRQGGGDTQYFGPGTRLTVL.

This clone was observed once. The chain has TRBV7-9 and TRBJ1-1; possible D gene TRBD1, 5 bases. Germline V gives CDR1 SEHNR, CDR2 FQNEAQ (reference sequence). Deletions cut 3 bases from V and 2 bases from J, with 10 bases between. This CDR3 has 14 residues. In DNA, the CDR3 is TGTGCCAGCAGCTTTTCGACAGCTAACACTGAAGCTTTCTTT. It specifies CASSFSTANTEAFF.

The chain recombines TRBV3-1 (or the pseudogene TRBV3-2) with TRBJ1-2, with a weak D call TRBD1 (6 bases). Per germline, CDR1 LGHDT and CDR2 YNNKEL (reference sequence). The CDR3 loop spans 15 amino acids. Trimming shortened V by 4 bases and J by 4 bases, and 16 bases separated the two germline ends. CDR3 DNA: TGTGCCAGCAGCCTTAGGACGGGACAAGGCTATGGCTACACCTTC. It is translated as CASSLRTGQGYGYTF.

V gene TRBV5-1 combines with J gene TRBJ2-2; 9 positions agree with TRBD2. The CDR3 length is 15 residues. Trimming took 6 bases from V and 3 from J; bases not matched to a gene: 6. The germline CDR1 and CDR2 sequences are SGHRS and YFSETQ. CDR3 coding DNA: TGCGCCAGCATTGAGTTAGCGGGAGACACCGGGGAGCTGTTTTTT. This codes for CASIELAGDTGELFF.

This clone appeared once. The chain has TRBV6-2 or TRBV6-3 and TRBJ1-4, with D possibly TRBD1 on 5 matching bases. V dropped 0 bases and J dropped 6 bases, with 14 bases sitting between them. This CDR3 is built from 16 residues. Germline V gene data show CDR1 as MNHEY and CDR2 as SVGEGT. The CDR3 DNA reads TGTGCCAGCAGTTACTCGGGGGGATCGCCTGATGAAAAACTGTTTTTT. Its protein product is CASSYSGGSPDEKLFF.

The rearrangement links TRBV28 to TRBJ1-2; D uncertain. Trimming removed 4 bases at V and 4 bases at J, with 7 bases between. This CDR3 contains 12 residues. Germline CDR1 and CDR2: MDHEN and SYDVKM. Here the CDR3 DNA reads TGTGCCAGCAGTTACGGTGGCTATGGCTACACCTTC. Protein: CASSYGGYGYTF.

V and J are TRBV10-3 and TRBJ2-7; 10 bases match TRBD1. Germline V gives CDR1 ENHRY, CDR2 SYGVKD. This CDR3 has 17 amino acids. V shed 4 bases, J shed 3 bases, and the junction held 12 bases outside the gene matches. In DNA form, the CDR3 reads TGTGCCATCAGTGGGGGTGGAAGGACAGGGGGTTACTACGAGCAGTACTTC. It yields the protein CAISGGGRTGGYYEQYF.

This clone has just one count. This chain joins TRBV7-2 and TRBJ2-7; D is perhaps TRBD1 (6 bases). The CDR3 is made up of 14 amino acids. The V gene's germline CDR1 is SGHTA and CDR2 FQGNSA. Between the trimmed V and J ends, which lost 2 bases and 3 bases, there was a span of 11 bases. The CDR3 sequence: CASSLNRANYEQYF. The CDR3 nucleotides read TGTGCCAGCAGCTTAAACAGGGCAAACTACGAGCAGTACTTC.

CDR3 nucleotides: TGTGCCAGCAGCCCCGTAGCGATTCGGGACACAGATACGCAGTATTTT. Its protein is CASSPVAIRDTDTQYF. This chain uses TRBV3-1 (or the pseudogene TRBV3-2) with TRBJ2-3; tentative D call: TRBD2 (5 bases). Germline CDR1 and CDR2: LGHDT and YNNKEL (reference sequence). Trimming stripped 4 bases from V and 2 bases from J, with 16 bases between. CDR3 length: 16 residues.

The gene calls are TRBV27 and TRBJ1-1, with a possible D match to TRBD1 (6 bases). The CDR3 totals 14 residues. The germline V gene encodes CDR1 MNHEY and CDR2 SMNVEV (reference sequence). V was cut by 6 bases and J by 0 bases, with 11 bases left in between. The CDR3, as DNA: TGTGCCAGCAGCTGGGGGCAACTGAACACTGAAGCTTTCTTT. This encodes CASSWGQLNTEAFF.

CDR3 in amino acids: CASRLPGLHNTGELFF. As DNA, the CDR3 is TGCGCCAGCAGGTTACCTGGGCTACATAACACCGGGGAGCTGTTTTTT. V usage is TRBV5-1 and J usage is TRBJ2-2, with D hard to call. V was cut by 5 bases and J by 2 bases, with 16 bases left in between. The CDR3 length is 16 residues. Per the germline V gene, CDR1 is SGHRS and CDR2 is YFSETQ.

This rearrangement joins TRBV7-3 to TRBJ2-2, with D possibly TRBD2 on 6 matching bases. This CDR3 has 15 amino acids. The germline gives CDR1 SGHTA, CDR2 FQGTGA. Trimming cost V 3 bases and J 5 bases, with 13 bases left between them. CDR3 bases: TGTGCCAGCAGCTTTAGCGCCGCGGGGACCGGGGAGCTGTTTTTT. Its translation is CASSFSAAGTGELFF.

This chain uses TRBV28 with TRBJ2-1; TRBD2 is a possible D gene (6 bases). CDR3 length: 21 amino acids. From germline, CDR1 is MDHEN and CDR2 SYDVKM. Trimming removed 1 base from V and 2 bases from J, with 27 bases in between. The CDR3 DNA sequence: TGTGCCAGCAGTTTATATACCCGCCCTACTCCGGGGCGGGGTACCTACAATGAGCAGTTCTTC. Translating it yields CASSLYTRPTPGRGTYNEQFF. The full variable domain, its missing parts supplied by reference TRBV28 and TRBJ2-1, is DVKVTQSSRYLVKRTGEKVFLECVQDMDHENMFWYRQDPGLGLRLIYFSYDVKMKEKGDIPEGYSVSREKKERFSLILESASTNQTSMYLCASSLYTRPTPGRGTYNEQFFGPGTRLTVL.

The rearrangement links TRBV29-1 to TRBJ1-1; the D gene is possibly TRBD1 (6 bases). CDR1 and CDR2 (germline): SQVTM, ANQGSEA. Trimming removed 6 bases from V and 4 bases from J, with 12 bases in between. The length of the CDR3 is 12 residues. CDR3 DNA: TGCAGCGTAGGCGGACAGTTCACTGAAGCTTTCTTT. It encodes CSVGGQFTEAFF.

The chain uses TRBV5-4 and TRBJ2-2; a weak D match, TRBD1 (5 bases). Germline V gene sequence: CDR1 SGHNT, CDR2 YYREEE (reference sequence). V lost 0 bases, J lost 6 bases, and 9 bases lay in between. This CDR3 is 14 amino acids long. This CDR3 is CASSLGGISGELFF. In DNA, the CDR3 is TGTGCCAGCAGCTTGGGGGGCATCTCCGGGGAGCTGTTTTTT.

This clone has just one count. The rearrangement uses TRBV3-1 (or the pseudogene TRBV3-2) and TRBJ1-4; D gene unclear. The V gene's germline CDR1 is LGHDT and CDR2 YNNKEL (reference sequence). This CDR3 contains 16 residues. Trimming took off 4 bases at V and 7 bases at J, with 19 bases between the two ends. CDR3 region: CASSPVFSGSSEKLFF. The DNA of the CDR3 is TGTGCCAGCAGCCCAGTATTCTCGGGAAGTTCTGAAAAACTGTTTTTT.

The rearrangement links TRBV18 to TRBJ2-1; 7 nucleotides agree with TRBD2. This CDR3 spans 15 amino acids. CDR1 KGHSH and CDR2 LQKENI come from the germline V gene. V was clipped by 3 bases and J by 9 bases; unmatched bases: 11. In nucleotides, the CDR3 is TGTGCCAGCTCACCTGGACTGGGAGGGCCCGGTGAGCAGTTCTTC. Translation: CASSPGLGGPGEQFF.

The CDR3 region is CASSSPGASEAFF. The CDR3 bases are TGTGCCAGCAGTTCCCCAGGGGCGAGTGAAGCTTTCTTT. The chain links TRBV28 to TRBJ1-1, with a possible D match to TRBD1 (6 bases). V gave up 4 bases and J gave up 7 bases, with 13 bases separating them. Per germline, CDR1 MDHEN and CDR2 SYDVKM. The CDR3 loop spans 13 amino acids.

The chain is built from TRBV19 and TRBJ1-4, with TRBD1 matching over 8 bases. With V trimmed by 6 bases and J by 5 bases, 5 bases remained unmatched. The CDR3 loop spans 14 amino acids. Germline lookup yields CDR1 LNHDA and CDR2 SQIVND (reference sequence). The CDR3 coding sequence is TGTGCCAGTAGCGTAGCAGGGGGCAATGAAAAACTGTTTTTT. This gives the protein CASSVAGGNEKLFF.

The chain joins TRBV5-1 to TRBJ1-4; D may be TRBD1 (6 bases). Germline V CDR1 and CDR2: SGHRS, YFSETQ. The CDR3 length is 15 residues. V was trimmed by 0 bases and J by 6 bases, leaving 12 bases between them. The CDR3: CASSLVGEGDEKLFF. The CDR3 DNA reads TGCGCCAGCAGCTTGGTCGGGGAGGGGGATGAAAAACTGTTTTTT.

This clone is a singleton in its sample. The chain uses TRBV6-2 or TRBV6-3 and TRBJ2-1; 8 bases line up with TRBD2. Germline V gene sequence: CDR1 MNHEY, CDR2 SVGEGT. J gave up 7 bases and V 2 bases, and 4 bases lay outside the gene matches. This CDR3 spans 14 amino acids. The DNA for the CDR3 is TGTGCCAGCAGTTACATGGCGGGAGGTAATGAGCAGTTCTTC. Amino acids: CASSYMAGGNEQFF.

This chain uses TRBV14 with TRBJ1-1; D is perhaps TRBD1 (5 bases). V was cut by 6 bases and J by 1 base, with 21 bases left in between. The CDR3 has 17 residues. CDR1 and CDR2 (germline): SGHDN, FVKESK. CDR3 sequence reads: CASSLRLSLGGNTEAFF. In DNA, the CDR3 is TGTGCCAGCAGTCTCCGTTTATCTTTGGGGGGGAACACTGAAGCTTTCTTT.

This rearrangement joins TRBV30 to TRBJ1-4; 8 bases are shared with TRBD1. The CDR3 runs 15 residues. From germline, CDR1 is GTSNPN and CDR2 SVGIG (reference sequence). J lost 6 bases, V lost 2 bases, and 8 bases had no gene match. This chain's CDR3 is CAWSIAGGAYEKLFF. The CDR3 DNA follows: TGTGCCTGGAGTATCGCAGGGGGCGCGTATGAAAAACTGTTTTTT.

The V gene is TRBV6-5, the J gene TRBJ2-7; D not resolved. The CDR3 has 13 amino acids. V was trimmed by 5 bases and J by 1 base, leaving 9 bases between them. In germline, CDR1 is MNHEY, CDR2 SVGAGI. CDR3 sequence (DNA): TGTGCCAGCAGTACTTCATCGTCCTACGAGCAGTACTTC. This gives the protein CASSTSSSYEQYF.

The CDR3 here is CASSFRFGSSGNTIYF. The CDR3 region has the DNA TGTGCCAGCAGTTTTCGCTTCGGGAGCTCTGGAAACACCATATATTTT. This sequence joins TRBV28 and TRBJ1-3; D remains unclear. Germline V lookup: CDR1 MDHEN, CDR2 SYDVKM. V was clipped by 3 bases and J by 0 bases, with 12 bases between them. The CDR3 is 16 amino acids.

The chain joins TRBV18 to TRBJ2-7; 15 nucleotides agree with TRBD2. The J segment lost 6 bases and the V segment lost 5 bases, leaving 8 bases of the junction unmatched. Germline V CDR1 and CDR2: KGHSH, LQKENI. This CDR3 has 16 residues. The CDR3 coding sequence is TGTGCCAGCTCAACCAATTCGGGACTAGCGGGAGGCGAGCAGTACTTC. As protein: CASSTNSGLAGGEQYF.

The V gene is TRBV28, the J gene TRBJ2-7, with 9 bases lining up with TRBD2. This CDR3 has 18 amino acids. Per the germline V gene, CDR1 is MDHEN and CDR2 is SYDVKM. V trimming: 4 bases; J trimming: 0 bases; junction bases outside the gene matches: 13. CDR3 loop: CASSYRLGLAFSSYEQYF. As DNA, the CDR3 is TGTGCCAGCAGTTACCGTCTCGGACTAGCGTTTAGCTCCTACGAGCAGTACTTC.

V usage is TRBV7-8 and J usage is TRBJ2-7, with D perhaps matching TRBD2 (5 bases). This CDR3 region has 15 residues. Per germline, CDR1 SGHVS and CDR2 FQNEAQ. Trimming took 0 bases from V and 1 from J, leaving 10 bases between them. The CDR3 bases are TGTGCCAGCAGCTTAGCGGGAGACGGTTCCTACGAGCAGTACTTC. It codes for CASSLAGDGSYEQYF.

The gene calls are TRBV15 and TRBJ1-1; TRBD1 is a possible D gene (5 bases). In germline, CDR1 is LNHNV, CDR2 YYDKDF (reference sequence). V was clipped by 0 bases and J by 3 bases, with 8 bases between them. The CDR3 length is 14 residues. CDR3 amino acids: CATSREGVDTEAFF. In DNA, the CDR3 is TGTGCCACCAGCAGAGAAGGGGTGGACACTGAAGCTTTCTTT. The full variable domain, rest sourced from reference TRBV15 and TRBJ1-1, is DAMVIQNPRYQVTQFGKPVTLSCSQTLNHNVMYWYQQKSSQAPKLLFHYYDKDFNNEADTPDNFQSRRPNTSFCFLDIRSPGLGDTAMYLCATSREGVDTEAFFGQGTRLTVV.